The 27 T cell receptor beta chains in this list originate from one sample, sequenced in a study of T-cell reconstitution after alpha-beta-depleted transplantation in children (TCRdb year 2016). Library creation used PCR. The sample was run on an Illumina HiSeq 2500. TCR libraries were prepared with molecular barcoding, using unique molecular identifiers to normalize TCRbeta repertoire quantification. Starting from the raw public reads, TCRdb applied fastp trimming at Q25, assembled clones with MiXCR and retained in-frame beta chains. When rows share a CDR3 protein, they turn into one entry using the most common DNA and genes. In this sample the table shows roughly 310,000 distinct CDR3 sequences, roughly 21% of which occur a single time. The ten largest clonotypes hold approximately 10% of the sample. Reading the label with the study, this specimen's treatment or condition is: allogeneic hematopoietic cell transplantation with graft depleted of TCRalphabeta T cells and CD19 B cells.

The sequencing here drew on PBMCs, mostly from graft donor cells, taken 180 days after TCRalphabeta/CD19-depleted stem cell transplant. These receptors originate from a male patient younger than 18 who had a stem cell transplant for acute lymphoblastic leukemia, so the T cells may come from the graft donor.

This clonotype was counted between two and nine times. In nucleotides, the CDR3 is TGCAGCGTTTACAGGGGATCCTACAATGAGCAGTTCTTC. Protein: CSVYRGSYNEQFF. This chain uses TRBV29-1 with TRBJ2-1, with 7 bases aligning to TRBD1. CDR1 is SQVTM, CDR2 ANQGSEA, per germline. With 5 bases clipped from V and 1 base from J, the junction kept 2 bases outside the gene matches. The CDR3 contains 13 residues.

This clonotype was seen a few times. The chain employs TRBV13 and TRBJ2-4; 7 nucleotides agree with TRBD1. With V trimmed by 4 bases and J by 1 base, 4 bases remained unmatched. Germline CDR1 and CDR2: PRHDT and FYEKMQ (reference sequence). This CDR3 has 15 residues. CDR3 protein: CASSSGGLAKNIQYF. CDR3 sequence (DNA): TGTGCCAGCAGCTCAGGGGGATTGGCCAAAAACATTCAGTACTTC.

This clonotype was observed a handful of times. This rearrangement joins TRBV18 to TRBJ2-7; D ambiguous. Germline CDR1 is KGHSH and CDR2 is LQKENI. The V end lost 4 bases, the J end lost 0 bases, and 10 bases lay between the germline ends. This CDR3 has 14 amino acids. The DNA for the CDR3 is TGTGCCAGCTCACGGACCTCGAGCTCCTACGAGCAGTACTTC. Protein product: CASSRTSSSYEQYF.

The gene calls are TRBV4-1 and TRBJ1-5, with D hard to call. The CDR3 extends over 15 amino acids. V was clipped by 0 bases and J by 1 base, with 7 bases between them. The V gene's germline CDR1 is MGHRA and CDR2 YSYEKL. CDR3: CASSQDTGSNQPQHF. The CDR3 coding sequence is TGCGCCAGCAGCCAAGATACCGGGAGCAATCAGCCCCAGCATTTT.

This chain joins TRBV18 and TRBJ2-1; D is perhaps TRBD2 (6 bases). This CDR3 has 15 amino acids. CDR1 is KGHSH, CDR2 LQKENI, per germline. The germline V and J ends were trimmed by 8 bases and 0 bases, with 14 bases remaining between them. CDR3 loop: CASPKMGGSYNEQFF. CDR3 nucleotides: TGTGCCAGCCCAAAGATGGGGGGCTCCTACAATGAGCAGTTCTTC.

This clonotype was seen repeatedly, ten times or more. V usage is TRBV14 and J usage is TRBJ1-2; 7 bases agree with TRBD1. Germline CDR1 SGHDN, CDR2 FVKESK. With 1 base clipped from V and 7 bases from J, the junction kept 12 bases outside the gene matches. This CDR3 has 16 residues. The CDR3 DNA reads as TGTGCCAGCAGCCAAGTTGGGGACAGTACGCCGCCTGGCTACACCTTC. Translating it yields CASSQVGDSTPPGYTF.

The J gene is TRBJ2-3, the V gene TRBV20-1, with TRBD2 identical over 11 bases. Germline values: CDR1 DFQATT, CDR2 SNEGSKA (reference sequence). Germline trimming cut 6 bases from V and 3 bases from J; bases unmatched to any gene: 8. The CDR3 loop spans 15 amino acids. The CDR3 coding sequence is TGCAGTGCAACACTAGCGGGAGAAGGTACAGATACGCAGTATTTT. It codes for CSATLAGEGTDTQYF.

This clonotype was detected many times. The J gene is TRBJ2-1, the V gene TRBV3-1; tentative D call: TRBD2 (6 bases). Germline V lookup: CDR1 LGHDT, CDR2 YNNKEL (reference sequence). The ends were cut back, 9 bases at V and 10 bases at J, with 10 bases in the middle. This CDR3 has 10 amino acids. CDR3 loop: CASGTREQFF. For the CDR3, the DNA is TGTGCCAGTGGGACTCGGGAGCAGTTCTTC.

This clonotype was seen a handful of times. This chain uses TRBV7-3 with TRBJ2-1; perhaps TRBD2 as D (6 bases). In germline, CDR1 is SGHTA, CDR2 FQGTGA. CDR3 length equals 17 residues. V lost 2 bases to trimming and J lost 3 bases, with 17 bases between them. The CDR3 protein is CASSLWEAGRNYNEQFF. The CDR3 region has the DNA TGTGCCAGCAGCTTATGGGAGGCGGGAAGAAACTACAATGAGCAGTTCTTC.

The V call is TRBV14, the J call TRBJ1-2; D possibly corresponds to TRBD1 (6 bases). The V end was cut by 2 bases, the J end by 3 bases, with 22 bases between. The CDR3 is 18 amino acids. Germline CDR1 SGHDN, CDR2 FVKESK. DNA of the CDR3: TGTGCCAGCAGCCAATGGCCCGAATGGGGGGCGACTCACTATGGCTACACCTTC. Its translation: CASSQWPEWGATHYGYTF.

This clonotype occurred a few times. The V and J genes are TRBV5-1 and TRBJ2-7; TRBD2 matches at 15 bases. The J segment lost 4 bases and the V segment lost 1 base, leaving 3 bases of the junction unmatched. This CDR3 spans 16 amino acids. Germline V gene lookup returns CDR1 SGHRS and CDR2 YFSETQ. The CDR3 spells CASSLRTSGRAYEQYF. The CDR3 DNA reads TGCGCCAGCAGCTTGAGGACTAGCGGGAGGGCGTACGAGCAGTACTTC. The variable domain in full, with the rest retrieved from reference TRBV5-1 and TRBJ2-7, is KAGVTQTPRYLIKTRGQQVTLSCSPISGHRSVSWYQQTPGQGLQFLFEYFSETQRNKGNFPGRFSGRQFSNSRSEMNVSTLELGDSALYLCASSLRTSGRAYEQYFGPGTRLTVT.

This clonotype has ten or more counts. CDR3 protein: CASSLGGYQETQYF. CDR3 bases: TGCGCCAGCAGCTTGGGGGGGTACCAAGAGACCCAGTACTTC. J is TRBJ2-5 and V is TRBV5-1; D is perhaps TRBD1 or TRBD2 (5 bases each). Trimming took 0 bases from V and 0 from J, leaving 6 bases between them. CDR1 SGHRS and CDR2 YFSETQ come from the germline V gene. This CDR3 is built from 14 residues.

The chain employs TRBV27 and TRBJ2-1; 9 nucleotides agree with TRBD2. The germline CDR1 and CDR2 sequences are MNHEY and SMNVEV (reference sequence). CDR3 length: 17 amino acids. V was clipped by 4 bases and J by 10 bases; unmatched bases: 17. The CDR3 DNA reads TGTGCCAGCAGTTATAGGGCGGGGCTAGCGGGAATTAGGGAGCAGTTCTTC. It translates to CASSYRAGLAGIREQFF.

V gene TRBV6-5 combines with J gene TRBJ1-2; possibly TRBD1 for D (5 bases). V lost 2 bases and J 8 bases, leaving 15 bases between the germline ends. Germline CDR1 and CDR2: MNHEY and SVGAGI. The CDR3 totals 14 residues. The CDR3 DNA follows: TGTGCCAGCAGTTACGTTCAGGGTGTTGGCGGCTACACCTTC. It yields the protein CASSYVQGVGGYTF.

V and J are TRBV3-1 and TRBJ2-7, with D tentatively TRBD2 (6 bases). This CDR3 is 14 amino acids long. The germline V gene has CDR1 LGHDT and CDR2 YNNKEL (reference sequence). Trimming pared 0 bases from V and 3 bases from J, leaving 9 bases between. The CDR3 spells CASSQEGGGYEQYF. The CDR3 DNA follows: TGTGCCAGCAGCCAAGAGGGAGGTGGCTACGAGCAGTACTTC.

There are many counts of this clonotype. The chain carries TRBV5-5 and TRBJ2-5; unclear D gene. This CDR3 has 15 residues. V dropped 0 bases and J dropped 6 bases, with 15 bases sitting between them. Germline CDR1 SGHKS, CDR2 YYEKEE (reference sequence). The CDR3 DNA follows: TGTGCCAGCAGCTTGGTTACGACCTCCTGGAAGACCCAGTACTTC. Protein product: CASSLVTTSWKTQYF.

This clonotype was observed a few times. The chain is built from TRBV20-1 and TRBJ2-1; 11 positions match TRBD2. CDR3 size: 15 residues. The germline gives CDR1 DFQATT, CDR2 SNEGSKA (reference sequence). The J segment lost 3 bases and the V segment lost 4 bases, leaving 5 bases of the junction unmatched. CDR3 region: CSAKTSGTFYNEQFF. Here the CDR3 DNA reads TGCAGTGCTAAGACTAGCGGGACCTTCTACAATGAGCAGTTCTTC.

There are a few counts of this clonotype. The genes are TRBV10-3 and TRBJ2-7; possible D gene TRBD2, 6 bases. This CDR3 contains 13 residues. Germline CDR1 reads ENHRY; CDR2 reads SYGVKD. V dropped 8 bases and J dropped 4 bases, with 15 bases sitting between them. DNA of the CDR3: TGTGCCATCGGATTAGCGGAGGGATACGAGCAGTACTTC. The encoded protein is CAIGLAEGYEQYF.

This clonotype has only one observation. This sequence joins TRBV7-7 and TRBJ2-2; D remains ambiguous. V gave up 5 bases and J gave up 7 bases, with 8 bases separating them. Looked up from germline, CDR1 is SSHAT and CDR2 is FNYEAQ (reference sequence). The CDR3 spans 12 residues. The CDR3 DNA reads TGTGCCAGCAGCCTCACACACGGGGAGCTGTTTTTT. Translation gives CASSLTHGELFF.

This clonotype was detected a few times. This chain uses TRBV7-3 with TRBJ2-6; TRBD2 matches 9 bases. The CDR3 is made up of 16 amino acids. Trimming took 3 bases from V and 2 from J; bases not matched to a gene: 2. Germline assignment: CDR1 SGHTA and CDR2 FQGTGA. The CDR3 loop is CASSLASGTGANVLTF. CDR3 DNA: TGTGCCAGCAGCTTGGCTAGCGGGACTGGGGCCAACGTCCTGACTTTC.

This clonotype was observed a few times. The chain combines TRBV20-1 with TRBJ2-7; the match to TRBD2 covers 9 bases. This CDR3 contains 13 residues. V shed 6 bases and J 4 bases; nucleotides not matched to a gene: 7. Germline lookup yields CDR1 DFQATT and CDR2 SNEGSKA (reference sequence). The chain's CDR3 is CSANLAGRYEQYF. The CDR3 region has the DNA TGCAGTGCCAACCTAGCGGGAAGGTACGAGCAGTACTTC.

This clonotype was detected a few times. The chain's CDR3 is CSARAWIGEQYF. In DNA, the CDR3 is TGCAGTGCTAGAGCCTGGATTGGCGAGCAGTACTTC. The chain employs TRBV20-1 and TRBJ2-7, with D unresolved. This CDR3 is 12 amino acids long. The V and J ends lost 1 base and 6 bases respectively, with 10 bases between them. Germline-derived CDR1 and CDR2 are DFQATT and SNEGSKA (reference sequence).

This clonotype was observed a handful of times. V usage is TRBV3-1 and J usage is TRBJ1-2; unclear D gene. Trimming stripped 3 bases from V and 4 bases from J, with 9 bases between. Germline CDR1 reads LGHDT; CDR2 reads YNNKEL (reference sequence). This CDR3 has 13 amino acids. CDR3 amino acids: CASSHGEFYGYTF. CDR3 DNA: TGTGCCAGCAGCCATGGGGAGTTCTATGGCTACACCTTC.

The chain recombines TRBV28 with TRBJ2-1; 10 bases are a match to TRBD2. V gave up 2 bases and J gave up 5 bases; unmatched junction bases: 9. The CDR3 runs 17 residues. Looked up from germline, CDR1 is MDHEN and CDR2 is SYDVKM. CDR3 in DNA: TGTGCCAGCAGTTTAAATAGGGGGCTAGCGGGAGACAATGAGCAGTTCTTC. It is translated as CASSLNRGLAGDNEQFF.

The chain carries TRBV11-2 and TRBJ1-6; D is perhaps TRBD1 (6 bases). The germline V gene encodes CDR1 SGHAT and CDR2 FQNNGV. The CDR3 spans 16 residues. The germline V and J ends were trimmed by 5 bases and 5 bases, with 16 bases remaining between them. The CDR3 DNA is TGTGCCAGCAGCCCTCCCCGGACAGCAGATAATTCACCCCTCCACTTT. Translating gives CASSPPRTADNSPLHF.

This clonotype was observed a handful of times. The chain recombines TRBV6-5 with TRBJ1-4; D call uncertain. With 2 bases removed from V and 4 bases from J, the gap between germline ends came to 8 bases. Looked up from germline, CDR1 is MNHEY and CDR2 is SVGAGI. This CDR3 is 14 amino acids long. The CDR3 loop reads CASSYGRINEKLFF. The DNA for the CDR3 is TGTGCCAGCAGTTACGGGCGGATTAATGAAAAACTGTTTTTT.

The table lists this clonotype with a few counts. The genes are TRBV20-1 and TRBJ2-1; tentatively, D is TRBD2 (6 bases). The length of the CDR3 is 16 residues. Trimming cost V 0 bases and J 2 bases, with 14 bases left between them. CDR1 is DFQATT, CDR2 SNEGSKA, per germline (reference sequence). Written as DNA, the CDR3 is TGCAGTGCTAGAGATTCGGCGGGAAGCACCTACAATGAGCAGTTCTTC. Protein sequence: CSARDSAGSTYNEQFF.